One sample yielded the 10 T cell receptor beta chains listed below, sequenced in a study of T cell responses to AZD1222 COVID-19 vaccine. Assay used: immunoSEQ multiplex PCR; TCRdb lists only in-frame clones, some missing. Here the sample spans about 110,000 clones, less than 95% being singletons. Material: peripheral blood, obtained on day 0 of AZD1222 vaccination. These receptors came from an adult in good health.

The chain couples TRBV5-1 to TRBJ2-2, with D tentatively TRBD1 (6 bases). Deletions cut 2 bases from V and 0 bases from J, with 8 bases between. CDR3 length: 15 residues. Germline values: CDR1 SGHRS, CDR2 YFSETQ. In DNA form, the CDR3 reads TGCGCCAGCAGCTTATCAGGGGCGAACACCGGGGAGCTGTTTTTT. Encoded protein: CASSLSGANTGELFF.

V and J are TRBV5-1 and TRBJ2-1, with a possible D match to TRBD2 (6 bases). V was shortened by 4 bases and J by 3 bases, with 14 bases between the two germline ends. The germline CDR1 and CDR2 sequences are SGHRS and YFSETQ. This CDR3 contains 15 residues. The CDR3 sequence is CASSVRGKFYNEQFF. The DNA of the CDR3 is TGCGCCAGCAGCGTTCGGGGGAAATTCTACAATGAGCAGTTCTTC.

This chain links TRBV28 with TRBJ2-1; TRBD2 aligns across 10 bases. From germline, CDR1 is MDHEN and CDR2 SYDVKM. The CDR3 covers 16 residues. V trimming: 4 bases; J trimming: 5 bases; junction bases outside the gene matches: 8. The CDR3 protein is CASSSISGGQHNEQFF. CDR3 nucleotide sequence: TGTGCCAGCAGTTCCATTAGCGGGGGGCAACACAATGAGCAGTTCTTC. Based on the CDR3 plus reference TRBV28 and TRBJ2-1, the full variable domain is DVKVTQSSRYLVKRTGEKVFLECVQDMDHENMFWYRQDPGLGLRLIYFSYDVKMKEKGDIPEGYSVSREKKERFSLILESASTNQTSMYLCASSSISGGQHNEQFFGPGTRLTVL.

This chain uses TRBV7-9 with TRBJ2-5; D not certain. The CDR3 contains 14 residues. Germline assignment: CDR1 SEHNR and CDR2 FQNEAQ (reference sequence). The V end was cut by 4 bases, the J end by 1 base, with 10 bases between. The chain's CDR3 is CASSSWTVQETQYF. The DNA for the CDR3 is TGTGCCAGCAGCTCCTGGACGGTCCAAGAGACCCAGTACTTC.

This chain connects TRBV5-1 to TRBJ1-2; 9 nucleotides line up with TRBD1. The V segment lost 4 bases and the J segment 6 bases; nucleotides outside the gene matches: 10. This CDR3 has 15 residues. Germline CDR1 is SGHRS and CDR2 is YFSETQ. The CDR3 DNA reads TGCGCCAGCAGCCCACCGGGACAGGGTGTGGATGGCTACACCTTC. It yields the protein CASSPPGQGVDGYTF.

The chain recombines TRBV5-5 with TRBJ2-2; D gene uncertain. From germline, CDR1 is SGHKS and CDR2 YYEKEE (reference sequence). V lost 5 bases, J lost 2 bases, and 10 bases lay in between. This CDR3 is built from 14 residues. CDR3 DNA: TGTGCCAGCAGATACGACGGAAACACCGGGGAGCTGTTTTTT. Its translation: CASRYDGNTGELFF.

CDR3: CASSLTGGWDTQYF. CDR3 nucleotide sequence: TGTGCCAGCAGCTTGACAGGGGGATGGGATACGCAGTATTTT. The V call is TRBV7-2, the J call TRBJ2-3; 9 bases map to TRBD1. The V segment lost 3 bases and the J segment 6 bases; nucleotides outside the gene matches: 4. The germline CDR1 and CDR2 sequences are SGHTA and FQGNSA. CDR3 size: 14 residues.

This chain links TRBV12-5 with TRBJ1-1, with 8 bases that match TRBD1. The CDR3 runs to 13 residues. Trimming took 5 bases from V and 5 from J; bases not matched to a gene: 4. The germline V gene encodes CDR1 LGHNT and CDR2 FRNRAP. The CDR3 region has the DNA TGTGCTAGTGGTATTTACAGGGGGACTGAAGCTTTCTTT. Encoded protein: CASGIYRGTEAFF.

J is TRBJ1-2 and V is TRBV6-5; 7 bases are shared with TRBD1. This CDR3 contains 13 residues. Trimming took 6 bases from V and 7 from J; bases not matched to a gene: 8. Per the germline V gene, CDR1 is MNHEY and CDR2 is SVGAGI. CDR3 nucleotide sequence: TGTGCCAGCAGAAGACAGGGAGAAGGTGGCTACACCTTC. Translation: CASRRQGEGGYTF.

The V call is TRBV6-4, the J call TRBJ1-6; 8 bases align to TRBD1. J gave up 10 bases and V 2 bases, and 1 base lay outside the gene matches. Germline V gives CDR1 MRHNA, CDR2 SNTAGT. The CDR3 has 13 residues. This CDR3 reads CASSDGDRSPLHF. The CDR3 region has the DNA TGTGCCAGCAGTGACGGGGACAGGTCACCCCTCCACTTT.